This TCR beta chain was identified in a study of blood T cell repertoires in COVID-19. Whole-study context: Samples came from the United States, Italy and Spain, spanning acute and convalescent COVID-19. PBMCs, B-cell-depleted T cells, or T cells were the source of the cDNA or gDNA that made up the material.

This clone has a handful of counts. Per the original methods: Reference gene primer amplification gave estimated nucleated cell counts. Only in-frame clones appear in the TCRdb table, and some are missing; sequencing was by immunoSEQ multiplex PCR. V, J and clone size reflect that table, while D and trimming were determined from the DNA. The data contain 300,000 to 400,000 clones, around 87% of them singletons. V shed 4 bases and J 7 bases; nucleotides not matched to a gene: 14. This CDR3 region has 16 residues. The germline gives CDR1 SGHRS, CDR2 YFSETQ. Sequenced input: peripheral blood. This clonotype was obtained from a man aged 50-60 years with active or convalescent COVID-19. The chain couples TRBV5-1 to TRBJ1-1, with 9 bases aligning to TRBD1. In DNA, the CDR3 is TGCGCCAGCAGCCCTAGGGGGACAGGGATAACCGATGAAGCTTTCTTT. Encoded protein: CASSPRGTGITDEAFF. The whole variable domain, remainder taken from reference TRBV5-1 and TRBJ1-1, is KAGVTQTPRYLIKTRGQQVTLSCSPISGHRSVSWYQQTPGQGLQFLFEYFSETQRNKGNFPGRFSGRQFSNSRSEMNVSTLELGDSALYLCASSPRGTGITDEAFFGQGTRLTVV.